Following are 30 T cell receptor beta chains from one sample sequenced in a study of cytomegalovirus exposure and HLA in healthy donors. PCR employed 60 Vbeta and 13 Jbeta primers. Using immunoSEQ multiplex PCR, the repertoire was profiled, and TCRdb retains in-frame clones only, with some absent. The table shows 150,000 to 200,000 clones, with 80% to 90% occurring only once. The sequencing input was PBMCs. These receptors came from a man aged 18 to 30 in good health and CMV-seropositive.

This chain connects TRBV6-6 to TRBJ2-1; TRBD1 agrees at 8 bases. Per the germline V gene, CDR1 is MNHNY and CDR2 is SVGAGI (reference sequence). With 6 bases clipped from V and 5 bases from J, the junction kept 9 bases outside the gene matches. This CDR3 comprises 15 residues. The CDR3 spells CASSPAGTGHNEQFF. DNA for the CDR3: TGTGCCAGCAGCCCGGCCGGGACAGGTCACAATGAGCAGTTCTTC.

The chain is built from TRBV7-9 and TRBJ1-1; D is possibly TRBD1 (5 bases). Trimming took off 7 bases at V and 0 bases at J, with 21 bases between the two ends. CDR1 and CDR2 (germline): SEHNR, FQNEAQ (reference sequence). The CDR3 length is 17 residues. The DNA of the CDR3 is TGTGCCAGCAACAAATTACCCCGGGGGAAAATGAACACTGAAGCTTTCTTT. Translation gives CASNKLPRGKMNTEAFF. Drawing the rest from reference TRBV7-9 and TRBJ1-1, the complete variable domain is DTGVSQNPRHKITKRGQNVTFRCDPISEHNRLYWYRQTLGQGPEFLTYFQNEAQLEKSRLLSDRFSAERPKGSFSTLEIQRTEQGDSAMYLCASNKLPRGKMNTEAFFGQGTRLTVV.

This chain connects TRBV6-6 to TRBJ1-2; TRBD1 matches 7 bases. Germline CDR1 and CDR2: MNHNY and SVGAGI (reference sequence). V was pared by 4 bases and J by 2 bases, with 4 bases of the junction left unmatched. The length of the CDR3 is 14 residues. The CDR3, as DNA: TGTGCCAGCAGTTCTAAGGGACAGAACTATGGCTACACCTTC. This gives the protein CASSSKGQNYGYTF.

The table lists this clone with a few counts. V gene TRBV27 combines with J gene TRBJ2-2; the D gene is possibly TRBD1 (5 bases). The CDR3 spans 15 residues. CDR1 MNHEY and CDR2 SMNVEV come from the germline V gene (reference sequence). Deletions cut 2 bases from V and 0 bases from J, with 7 bases between. CDR3: CASSLGAANTGELFF. Here the CDR3 DNA reads TGTGCCAGCAGTTTAGGGGCAGCGAACACCGGGGAGCTGTTTTTT.

A note on this clone: One end of the junction fails to match germline, which may point to a read error. V is TRBV19 and J is TRBJ1-1; TRBD1 matches 7 bases. From germline, CDR1 is LNHDA and CDR2 SQIVND (reference sequence). This CDR3 has 12 residues. This CDR3 is CASSFRGTAGTF. CDR3 bases: TGTGCCAGTAGCTTTAGGGGGACAGCCGGGACCTTT.

The chain carries TRBV19 and TRBJ1-2, with no clear D. Germline V gene data show CDR1 as LNHDA and CDR2 as SQIVND (reference sequence). V was clipped by 6 bases and J by 2 bases, with 10 bases between them. The CDR3 is 13 amino acids. The CDR3 DNA reads as TGTGCCAGTAGCCCGACGGGAAACTATGGCTACACCTTC. Translating gives CASSPTGNYGYTF.

The V gene is TRBV18, the J gene TRBJ2-1; D might be TRBD2 (5 bases). This CDR3 comprises 15 residues. The ends were cut back, 6 bases at V and 4 bases at J, with 16 bases in the middle. Germline CDR1 KGHSH, CDR2 LQKENI. This CDR3 reads CASSTWRSGYNEQFF. Written as DNA, the CDR3 is TGTGCCAGCTCCACCTGGAGGTCCGGGTACAATGAGCAGTTCTTC.

The gene calls are TRBV5-1 and TRBJ1-6; D not certain. The CDR3 is 17 residues long. V lost 4 bases and J lost 1, with 15 bases in between. Germline loops: CDR1 SGHRS, CDR2 YFSETQ. The CDR3 loop is CASSPTAYSSYNSPLHF. In DNA, the CDR3 is TGCGCCAGCAGCCCAACCGCATACAGTTCCTATAATTCACCCCTCCACTTT.

This clone was recorded once. The chain uses TRBV15 and TRBJ1-4; 7 bases line up with TRBD1. V trimming: 3 bases; J trimming: 3 bases; junction bases outside the gene matches: 10. The V gene's germline CDR1 is LNHNV and CDR2 YYDKDF (reference sequence). This CDR3 is 17 amino acids long. DNA of the CDR3: TGTGCCACCAGCAGCCACGGACAGGATGAGCCTAATGAAAAACTGTTTTTT. This gives the protein CATSSHGQDEPNEKLFF.

This rearrangement joins TRBV18 to TRBJ2-7, with D tentatively TRBD1 (6 bases). The germline V gene has CDR1 KGHSH and CDR2 LQKENI. The CDR3 spans 16 residues. V lost 0 bases and J lost 1, with 13 bases in between. The CDR3 DNA is TGTGCCAGCTCACCACCGTGGGCAGGGACATCCTACGAGCAGTACTTC. Residues: CASSPPWAGTSYEQYF.

This chain links TRBV7-2 with TRBJ1-4, with TRBD1 identical over 7 bases. The CDR3 sequence is 14 residues long. Germline CDR1 and CDR2: SGHTA and FQGNSA. V lost 3 bases, J lost 4 bases, and 2 bases stayed unmatched. DNA of the CDR3: TGTGCCAGCAGCTTGGGACAGTTTAATGAAAAACTGTTTTTT. It is translated as CASSLGQFNEKLFF.

The chain recombines TRBV14 with TRBJ1-5; D gene unclear. CDR1 is SGHDN, CDR2 FVKESK, per germline. The CDR3 covers 14 residues. V lost 2 bases and J lost 2, with 7 bases in between. CDR3 sequence (DNA): TGTGCCAGCAGCCAATACGGAGGCAATCAGCCCCAGCATTTT. Translating it yields CASSQYGGNQPQHF.

The chain couples TRBV20-1 to TRBJ1-1; unclear D gene. From germline, CDR1 is DFQATT and CDR2 SNEGSKA (reference sequence). There are 8 residues in the CDR3. V lost 6 bases, J lost 10 bases, and 6 bases lay in between. CDR3 loop: CSATPAFF. The CDR3 DNA follows: TGCAGTGCCACACCAGCTTTCTTT.

The chain has TRBV6-1 and TRBJ2-3, with 9 bases matching TRBD2. V shed 8 bases, J shed 5 bases, and the junction held 11 bases outside the gene matches. CDR1 and CDR2 (germline): MNHNS, SASEGT. The CDR3 spans 15 residues. Here the CDR3 reads CASPGAGGAQDTQYF. Here the CDR3 DNA reads TGTGCCAGCCCGGGGGCGGGAGGGGCACAAGATACGCAGTATTTT.

The V gene is TRBV5-1, the J gene TRBJ2-5; TRBD2 matches at 8 bases. V shed 9 bases, J shed 0 bases, and the junction held 7 bases outside the gene matches. CDR1 and CDR2 from the germline V gene are SGHRS and YFSETQ. CDR3 length: 14 residues. CDR3 region: CATSGGVDQETQYF. The CDR3 DNA reads TGCGCCACCTCCGGGGGGGTTGACCAAGAGACCCAGTACTTC.

The chain carries TRBV7-2 and TRBJ2-5; D is possibly TRBD2 (6 bases). V lost 3 bases and J 7 bases, leaving 9 bases between the germline ends. The CDR3 sequence is 12 residues long. CDR1 SGHTA and CDR2 FQGNSA come from the germline V gene. The CDR3 loop reads CASSFGGGTQYF. DNA of the CDR3: TGTGCCAGCAGCTTCGGGGGTGGGACCCAGTACTTC.

The rearrangement uses TRBV4-1 and TRBJ2-7; TRBD2 agrees at 11 bases. With 5 bases clipped from V and 3 bases from J, the junction kept 9 bases outside the gene matches. Germline-derived CDR1 and CDR2 are MGHRA and YSYEKL. The CDR3 runs 16 residues. CDR3 sequence reads: CASSVSGTSGDYEQYF. For the CDR3, the DNA is TGCGCCAGCAGCGTAAGCGGGACTAGCGGTGACTACGAGCAGTACTTC.

The chain carries TRBV4-1 and TRBJ1-2; 9 bases align to TRBD1. The CDR3 runs 13 residues. Trimming cost V 3 bases and J 5 bases; bases outside gene matches: 1. Germline loops: CDR1 MGHRA, CDR2 YSYEKL. The CDR3 reads CASSQDRGYGYTF. The CDR3 coding sequence is TGCGCCAGCAGCCAGGACAGGGGATATGGCTACACCTTC.

CDR3 loop: CASSRIRGIEQFF. The CDR3 DNA reads TGTGCCAGTAGTAGAATAAGGGGGATTGAGCAGTTCTTC. The V gene is TRBV19, the J gene TRBJ2-1; D may be TRBD1 (6 bases). Germline V CDR1 and CDR2: LNHDA, SQIVND (reference sequence). With 4 bases removed from V and 9 bases from J, the gap between germline ends came to 13 bases. This CDR3 spans 13 amino acids. The variable domain in full, with the rest retrieved from reference TRBV19 and TRBJ2-1, is DGGITQSPKYLFRKEGQNVTLSCEQNLNHDAMYWYRQDPGQGLRLIYYSQIVNDFQKGDIAEGYSVSREKKESFPLTVTSAQKNPTAFYLCASSRIRGIEQFFGPGTRLTVL.

This sequence joins TRBV2 and TRBJ2-7; tentatively, D is TRBD2 (6 bases). The CDR3 is made up of 14 amino acids. Per the germline V gene, CDR1 is SNHLY and CDR2 is FYNNEI. V was pared by 3 bases and J by 6 bases, with 15 bases between. CDR3 sequence reads: CASSELRSEGEQYF. For the CDR3, the DNA is TGTGCCAGCAGTGAGCTGAGGTCGGAGGGCGAGCAGTACTTC.

V gene TRBV29-1 combines with J gene TRBJ2-1, with 8 bases fitting TRBD2. The CDR3 is 14 amino acids. Looked up from germline, CDR1 is SQVTM and CDR2 is ANQGSEA. Trimming took 7 bases from V and 7 from J; bases not matched to a gene: 12. CDR3 bases: TGCAGCGCCTTAGCGGGGCCCATCCTGAATGAGCAGTTCTTC. Amino acids: CSALAGPILNEQFF.

The chain uses TRBV5-7 and TRBJ1-2, with D possibly TRBD1 on 6 matching bases. TRBV5-7 is an open reading frame, and its role is uncertain. The CDR3 loop spans 15 amino acids. Trimming pared 3 bases from V and 7 bases from J, leaving 19 bases between. In DNA, the CDR3 is TGTGCCAGCAGCTCAGAGCGGGGGGCACTCGGTGGCTACACCTTC. Protein: CASSSERGALGGYTF.

This clone has only one observation. The chain is built from TRBV6-5 and TRBJ2-7, with 10 bases lining up with TRBD1. This CDR3 has 13 residues. Germline lookup yields CDR1 MNHEY and CDR2 SVGAGI. The J segment lost 2 bases and the V segment lost 6 bases, leaving 1 base of the junction unmatched. In DNA form, the CDR3 reads TGTGCCAGCAGGACAGGGGGCGCCTACGAGCAGTACTTC. Protein sequence: CASRTGGAYEQYF.

The chain links TRBV4-3 to TRBJ2-5; 11 positions match TRBD2. V lost 8 bases to trimming and J lost 5 bases; unmatched junction nucleotides: 13. The CDR3 is 16 amino acids. The germline V gene has CDR1 LGHNA and CDR2 YSLEER. The DNA of the CDR3 is TGCGCCAGCTCGACCCTTGCGCCTAGCGGGGGGGAGACCCAGTACTTC. It encodes CASSTLAPSGGETQYF.

V gene TRBV5-4 combines with J gene TRBJ1-4; 7 bases agree with TRBD1. The J segment lost 7 bases and the V segment lost 4 bases, leaving 4 bases of the junction unmatched. The CDR3 length is 13 residues. In germline, CDR1 is SGHNT, CDR2 YYREEE (reference sequence). The CDR3 sequence is CASSPTGAEKLFF. The CDR3 DNA reads TGTGCCAGCAGCCCCACAGGGGCTGAAAAACTGTTTTTT. Full variable domain (remainder filled in from reference TRBV5-4 and TRBJ1-4): ETGVTQSPTHLIKTRGQQVTLRCSSQSGHNTVSWYQQALGQGPQFIFQYYREEENGRGNFPPRFSGLQFPNYSSELNVNALELDDSALYLCASSPTGAEKLFFGSGTQLSVL.

The chain combines TRBV4-2 with TRBJ2-6; 9 bases align to TRBD1. Unmatched junction bases numbered 10, after V lost 4 bases and J lost 0 bases. The length of the CDR3 is 19 residues. Germline V gives CDR1 LGHNA, CDR2 YNFKEQ. The CDR3, as DNA: TGTGCCAGCAGCCCACTGGGACAGGGAGAAGTCTCTGGGGCCAACGTCCTGACTTTC. This sequence encodes CASSPLGQGEVSGANVLTF.

This clone was found once. This sequence joins TRBV7-6 and TRBJ2-7, with 12 bases identical to TRBD1. The ends lost 3 bases at V and 5 bases at J; junction bases unmatched: 5. The CDR3 has 15 residues. Per germline, CDR1 SGHVS and CDR2 FNYEAQ. CDR3 DNA sequence: TGTGCCAGCAGCTTGGGACAGGGGGCGCAAAACGAGCAGTACTTC. Translated, it gives CASSLGQGAQNEQYF. The variable domain in full, completed from reference TRBV7-6 and TRBJ2-7, reads GAGVSQSPRYKVTKRGQDVALRCDPISGHVSLYWYRQALGQGPEFLTYFNYEAQQDKSGLPNDRFSAERPEGSISTLTIQRTEQRDSAMYRCASSLGQGAQNEQYFGPGTRLTVT.

The chain combines TRBV6-1 with TRBJ2-7; 7 nucleotides match TRBD1. The junction had 0 bases not matched to a gene; V was cut back by 6 bases and J by 1 base. From germline, CDR1 is MNHNS and CDR2 SASEGT. The CDR3 contains 12 residues. CDR3 sequence reads: CASRQGSYEQYF. The CDR3 DNA reads as TGTGCCAGCAGACAGGGGTCCTACGAGCAGTACTTC.

The V and J genes are TRBV15 and TRBJ2-7, with D possibly being TRBD2 (5 bases). V was clipped by 1 base and J by 4 bases, with 14 bases between them. Germline-derived CDR1 and CDR2 are LNHNV and YYDKDF (reference sequence). The CDR3 has 15 residues. The CDR3 DNA follows: TGTGCCACCAGCAGAGTCTTGGCGGGCGAGTACGAGCAGTACTTC. It encodes CATSRVLAGEYEQYF. Drawing the rest from reference TRBV15 and TRBJ2-7, the complete variable domain is DAMVIQNPRYQVTQFGKPVTLSCSQTLNHNVMYWYQQKSSQAPKLLFHYYDKDFNNEADTPDNFQSRRPNTSFCFLDIRSPGLGDTAMYLCATSRVLAGEYEQYFGPGTRLTVT.

Only one count was recorded for this clone. The V call is TRBV5-1, the J call TRBJ2-1, with 7 bases lining up with TRBD2. V lost 4 bases and J lost 0; bases outside the gene matches: 7. Germline V CDR1 and CDR2: SGHRS, YFSETQ. The CDR3 sequence is 16 residues long. The CDR3 here is CASSPGGGSSYNEQFF. CDR3 nucleotides: TGCGCCAGCAGCCCGGGGGGAGGGAGCTCCTACAATGAGCAGTTCTTC.